Below, one TCR beta chain is given with its context. Its antigen is not identified. The data stem from a study of T cell responses to AZD1222 COVID-19 vaccine. Looking at the study overall: Second-dose groups at about 4 or about 12 weeks were pooled. Study-wide results and caveats: Spike-wide coverage was observed for vaccine-associated CD4 TCRs, with dominant responses at 160-218 and 743-854. No repertoire was sampled before or during the peak T cell response, only after it.

Trimming shortened V by 6 bases and J by 8 bases, and 10 bases separated the two germline ends. This CDR3 is 11 amino acids long. Looked up from germline, CDR1 is MNHEY and CDR2 is SVGEGT. Assay used: immunoSEQ multiplex PCR; TCRdb lists only in-frame clones, some missing. This repertoire shows 150,000 to 200,000 clones, 80% to 95% found once; its top ten account for 1% to 1.5%. This chain connects TRBV6-2 or TRBV6-3 to TRBJ1-2; D not resolved. The material sequenced was peripheral blood, taken on day 0 of AZD1222 vaccination. This receptor was obtained from an adult in good health. CDR3 region: CASSHSVGYTF. CDR3 sequence (DNA): TGTGCCAGCAGCCATTCGGTCGGCTACACCTTC.